A single sample is the source of the 20 T cell receptor beta chains below, sequenced in a study of T cells in Graves' hyperthyroidism and ophthalmopathy. Amplified TCR beta CDR3 regions derived from RNA transcripts. First-round RT-PCR targeting the TCR CDR3 was performed with the HTBI primer set. TCRdb analysed the multiplex PCR reads with MiXCR anew, one entry per CDR3 protein. The sample lists fewer than 500,000 distinct CDR3 sequences, 13% occurring once. Material for sequencing was blood. The receptors come from a man aged 30 to 39 with Graves' hyperthyroidism that later progressed to Graves' ophthalmopathy.

The chain recombines TRBV5-5 with TRBJ1-1; the D is unclear. Trimming left V 4 bases short and J 5 bases short, with 12 bases between. The V gene's germline CDR1 is SGHKS and CDR2 YYEKEE (reference sequence). The CDR3 covers 13 residues. This CDR3 reads CASSPWGGTEAFF. In DNA form, the CDR3 reads TGTGCCAGCAGCCCATGGGGAGGGACTGAAGCTTTCTTT.

In this sample, this clonotype turned up a few times. This chain connects TRBV7-3 to TRBJ2-3; 8 positions agree with TRBD2. This CDR3 contains 15 residues. Germline loops: CDR1 SGHTA, CDR2 FQGTGA. After removal of 5 bases from V and 3 bases from J, the junction contained 7 bases not matched to a gene. In DNA, the CDR3 is TGTGCCAGCAGCGCCACGGGGGGGCCGACAGATACGCAGTATTTT. This gives the protein CASSATGGPTDTQYF.

This clonotype was picked up a small number of times. The J gene is TRBJ1-2, the V gene TRBV4-1; 7 bases match TRBD1. J lost 4 bases, V lost 6 bases, and 5 bases had no gene match. CDR3 size: 13 residues. The germline gives CDR1 MGHRA, CDR2 YSYEKL. The CDR3 spells CASRAGTAYGYTF. Written as DNA, the CDR3 is TGCGCCAGCAGGGCCGGGACAGCCTATGGCTACACCTTC.

V usage is TRBV18 and J usage is TRBJ1-1, with a weak D call TRBD1 (5 bases). Germline V lookup: CDR1 KGHSH, CDR2 LQKENI. Trimming removed 2 bases from V and 6 bases from J, with 10 bases in between. The CDR3 has 13 residues. CDR3 region: CASSPGAGSEAFF. For the CDR3, the DNA is TGTGCCAGCTCACCAGGGGCAGGTTCTGAAGCTTTCTTT.

This clonotype was counted a few times. The rearrangement uses TRBV29-1 and TRBJ2-7; D is possibly TRBD1 (5 bases). The germline CDR1 and CDR2 sequences are SQVTM and ANQGSEA. This CDR3 has 14 residues. V was cut by 2 bases and J by 2 bases, with 13 bases left in between. The CDR3 DNA sequence: TGCAGCGTTGAACAGGGCAGGGCAACCTACGAGCAGTACTTC. Translated: CSVEQGRATYEQYF.

On this clonotype itself: Possible read error: a much larger clone is one base away. V and J are TRBV7-2 and TRBJ2-3, with 7 bases lining up with TRBD1. CDR3 length: 15 residues. Per germline, CDR1 SGHTA and CDR2 FQGNSA. DNA for the CDR3: TGTGCCAGCAGCTTAGTAGGACAGGTTGCAGATACGCGGTATTTT. Protein: CASSLVGQVADTRYF.

This clonotype was seen many times. The genes are TRBV10-3 and TRBJ1-2; no firm D call. The V end was cut by 3 bases, the J end by 8 bases, with 16 bases between. The length of the CDR3 is 14 residues. The germline CDR1 and CDR2 sequences are ENHRY and SYGVKD. The CDR3 sequence is CAISEIWGSEGYTF. In nucleotides, the CDR3 is TGTGCCATCAGTGAAATTTGGGGATCTGAAGGCTACACCTTC.

This clonotype was counted at least ten times. The V and J genes are TRBV20-1 and TRBJ2-5; maybe TRBD1 (6 bases). The CDR3 runs to 12 residues. The V gene's germline CDR1 is DFQATT and CDR2 SNEGSKA (reference sequence). V lost 2 bases, J lost 4 bases, and 8 bases lay in between. The CDR3 DNA reads TGCAGTGCTAGACAGGGGCGAGAGACCCAGTACTTC. Translating it yields CSARQGRETQYF.

This clonotype was seen ten or more times. The CDR3 loop reads CASSPKTGYEQYF. CDR3 DNA: TGTGCCAGCAGTCCCAAGACAGGTTACGAGCAGTACTTC. J is TRBJ2-7 and V is TRBV28; D is possibly TRBD1 (6 bases). Germline values: CDR1 MDHEN, CDR2 SYDVKM. V lost 5 bases and J lost 4, with 12 bases in between. The CDR3 covers 13 residues.

The chain uses TRBV24-1 and TRBJ2-1; D gene unclear. The V gene's germline CDR1 is KGHDR and CDR2 SFDVKD. CDR3 length: 14 residues. V lost 2 bases, J lost 8 bases, and 12 bases lay in between. CDR3 coding DNA: TGTGCCACCAGTGATTCCTCTGGGTTTGATGAGCAGTTCTTC. The encoded protein is CATSDSSGFDEQFF.

The chain carries TRBV19 and TRBJ2-7; 9 nucleotides align to TRBD1. Trimming removed 3 bases from V and 0 bases from J; junction bases left unmatched: 3. This CDR3 comprises 15 residues. Germline loops: CDR1 LNHDA, CDR2 SQIVND (reference sequence). CDR3 sequence (DNA): TGTGCCAGTAGTATCGGGGACAGGGTCTCCTACGAGCAGTACTTC. Amino acids: CASSIGDRVSYEQYF.

Only a few counts were recorded for this clonotype. This CDR3 reads CASSSLGGTNEKLFF. CDR3 nucleotides: TGTGCCAGCAGTTCCCTAGGGGGAACTAATGAAAAACTGTTTTTT. This sequence joins TRBV27 and TRBJ1-4; D may be TRBD1 (6 bases). Germline CDR1 and CDR2: MNHEY and SMNVEV (reference sequence). The CDR3 extends over 15 amino acids. The ends were cut back, 4 bases at V and 1 base at J, with 10 bases in the middle.

This clonotype has ten or more counts. V and J are TRBV20-1 and TRBJ2-3, with no clear D. Trimming took off 1 base at V and 4 bases at J, with 9 bases between the two ends. Looked up from germline, CDR1 is DFQATT and CDR2 is SNEGSKA (reference sequence). This CDR3 is 13 amino acids long. CDR3 in DNA: TGCAGTGCTAGAGTTCGGGCGGCAGATACGCAGTATTTT. Protein: CSARVRAADTQYF.

This clonotype was recorded many times. The chain is built from TRBV11-2 and TRBJ1-5; a weak D match, TRBD1 (6 bases). Germline CDR1 is SGHAT and CDR2 is FQNNGV. This CDR3 is 14 amino acids long. V dropped 4 bases and J dropped 4 bases, with 11 bases sitting between them. CDR3 sequence (DNA): TGTGCCAGCAGCTCTTCTCAGGGGAATCAGCCCCAGCATTTT. Translated: CASSSSQGNQPQHF. The complete variable domain, with remaining parts taken from reference TRBV11-2 and TRBJ1-5, reads EAGVAQSPRYKIIEKRQSVAFWCNPISGHATLYWYQQILGQGPKLLIQFQNNGVVDDSQLPKDRFSAERLKGVDSTLKIQPAKLEDSAVYLCASSSSQGNQPQHFGDGTRLSIL.

This clonotype occurred many times. V usage is TRBV30 and J usage is TRBJ1-1; D is ambiguous. Germline CDR1 reads GTSNPN; CDR2 reads SVGIG (reference sequence). The V gene lost 0 bases and the J gene lost 3 bases, with 11 bases spanning the gap. The CDR3 extends over 14 amino acids. CDR3 protein: CAWSVTGGHTEAFF. The CDR3 DNA sequence: TGTGCCTGGAGTGTCACGGGTGGGCACACTGAAGCTTTCTTT.

The sample holds many counts of this clonotype. The chain carries TRBV5-1 and TRBJ1-1; no clear D. Trimming pared 4 bases from V and 0 bases from J, leaving 7 bases between. Germline CDR1 is SGHRS and CDR2 is YFSETQ. CDR3 length: 13 amino acids. The CDR3 sequence is CASSKDMNTEAFF. The CDR3 DNA reads as TGCGCCAGCAGCAAGGATATGAACACTGAAGCTTTCTTT.

This clonotype was seen only a few times. V and J are TRBV30 and TRBJ1-5; perhaps TRBD1 as D (5 bases). V shed 1 base and J shed 7 bases, with 8 bases lying between them. Germline loops: CDR1 GTSNPN, CDR2 SVGIG (reference sequence). This CDR3 contains 12 residues. The CDR3 coding sequence is TGTGCCTGGAGTGGGGGGAAACAGCCCCAGCATTTT. It yields the protein CAWSGGKQPQHF. The whole variable domain, filled in from reference TRBV30 and TRBJ1-5, reads SQTIHQWPATLVQPVGSPLSLECTVEGTSNPNLYWYRQAAGRGLQLLFYSVGIGQISSEVPQNLSASRPQDRQFILSSKKLLLSDSGFYLCAWSGGKQPQHFGDGTRLSIL.

In this sample, this clonotype turned up many times. The genes are TRBV12-5 and TRBJ1-2, with TRBD1 matching over 8 bases. Germline CDR1 LGHNT, CDR2 FRNRAP. The J segment lost 0 bases and the V segment lost 6 bases, leaving 0 bases of the junction unmatched. The length of the CDR3 is 13 residues. The CDR3 loop reads CASGGQANYGYTF. The CDR3 region has the DNA TGTGCTAGTGGGGGACAGGCTAACTATGGCTACACCTTC.

The V and J genes are TRBV20-1 and TRBJ2-3, with D perhaps TRBD2 (7 bases). V was cut by 3 bases and J by 3 bases, with 10 bases left in between. CDR1 and CDR2 (germline): DFQATT, SNEGSKA (reference sequence). CDR3 length: 13 amino acids. The DNA for the CDR3 is TGCAGTGCTAGCGCGGGGGCAACAGATACGCAGTATTTT. This translates into CSASAGATDTQYF.

Ten or more counts support this clonotype. The chain employs TRBV20-1 and TRBJ1-1; 8 nucleotides line up with TRBD1. The CDR3 runs 14 residues. CDR1 is DFQATT, CDR2 SNEGSKA, per germline (reference sequence). Losses at the gene ends were 5 bases for V and 3 bases for J; bases not matched to a gene: 8. CDR3 DNA: TGCAGTGCTCCCCCGGACAGGGCGGACACTGAAGCTTTCTTT. Translation gives CSAPPDRADTEAFF.